Presented here are 29 T cell receptor beta chains from one specimen sequenced in a study of blood T cells in healthy people across ages. Primed by a sample-barcoded 5' primer and a J-beta primer mix, a second PCR proceeded for about 7 to 12 cycles. Each CDR3 protein gets one entry after TCRdb re-called the 5' RACE reads with MiXCR. The sample has roughly 1.4 million distinct CDR3 sequences; around 55% are singletons. Material for sequencing was blood. These receptor sequences come from a man aged 18 to 29 in good health.

The genes are TRBV12-3 or TRBV12-4 and TRBJ1-1; D is ambiguous. CDR3 size: 13 residues. V lost 2 bases to trimming and J lost 0 bases, with 4 bases between them. In nucleotides, the CDR3 is TGTGCCAGCAGTTTACAGTTGAACACTGAAGCTTTCTTT. It yields the protein CASSLQLNTEAFF.

The chain uses TRBV28 and TRBJ1-2; 7 bases align to TRBD1. CDR1 is MDHEN and CDR2 is SYDVKM in the germline V gene. Trimming at V came to 5 bases and at J to 4 bases, leaving 7 bases not matched to a gene. This CDR3 region has 14 residues. CDR3 bases: TGTGCCAGCAGTGGCTACAGGGGCCCCTATGGCTACACCTTC. This gives the protein CASSGYRGPYGYTF.

Only a few counts were recorded for this clonotype. The chain employs TRBV5-1 and TRBJ2-1; D gene unclear. V dropped 4 bases and J dropped 7 bases, with 18 bases sitting between them. Germline CDR1 and CDR2: SGHRS and YFSETQ. This CDR3 comprises 15 residues. CDR3 nucleotides: TGCGCCAGCAGCCAAGGTCGGGTGGTGGAGAATGAGCAGTTCTTC. Encoded protein: CASSQGRVVENEQFF.

The chain combines TRBV7-9 with TRBJ2-3, with no clear D. Germline assignment: CDR1 SEHNR and CDR2 FQNEAQ (reference sequence). The CDR3 sequence is 15 residues long. The CDR3 sequence: CASPLVRKTTDTQYF. The CDR3 DNA follows: TGTGCTAGCCCCCTCGTTCGTAAGACCACAGATACGCAGTATTTT.

Worth noting for this clonotype: At one boundary the junction diverges from the germline segment, which might be a read error. The rearrangement links TRBV7-9 to TRBJ2-5, with a weak D call TRBD1 (6 bases). CDR1 is SEHNR and CDR2 is FQNEAQ in the germline V gene (reference sequence). This CDR3 is 14 amino acids long. The CDR3 DNA sequence: TGTGCCAGCAGCGTTAGTAGGGGACAAGAGGCCCAGTACTTC. Protein: CASSVSRGQEAQYF.

This clonotype was found a few times. The V call is TRBV29-1, the J call TRBJ2-5; possibly TRBD2 for D (6 bases). Germline loops: CDR1 SQVTM, CDR2 ANQGSEA. The CDR3 runs to 13 residues. V lost 6 bases, J lost 4 bases, and 15 bases lay in between. For the CDR3, the DNA is TGCAGCGTACGGGGGAGATCTCGAGAGACCCAGTACTTC. Translating gives CSVRGRSRETQYF.

This clonotype was observed a handful of times. Sequence at one end of the junction differs from germline and may be a read error. This rearrangement joins TRBV5-1 to TRBJ1-1; D unresolved. The CDR3 consists of 11 residues. The germline V gene has CDR1 SGHRS and CDR2 YFSETQ. CDR3 sequence: CASRLGTEAFF. The CDR3 coding sequence is TGTGCCAGCAGATTGGGCACTGAAGCTTTCTTT.

J is TRBJ2-7 and V is TRBV20-1; maybe TRBD2 (5 bases). The CDR3 runs to 15 residues. Germline CDR1 and CDR2: DFQATT and SNEGSKA (reference sequence). Trimming took 3 bases from V and 0 from J, leaving 15 bases between them. The CDR3 region has the DNA TGCAGTGCTAGGCTCGTGGAGACTACCTCCTACGAGCAGTACTTC. This gives the protein CSARLVETTSYEQYF.

The V call is TRBV27, the J call TRBJ2-3; D not resolved. Germline V CDR1 and CDR2: MNHEY, SMNVEV (reference sequence). The V end lost 1 base, the J end lost 2 bases, and 4 bases lay between the germline ends. The CDR3 has 13 residues. The CDR3: CASSLWDTDTQYF. In DNA form, the CDR3 reads TGTGCCAGCAGTTTATGGGACACAGATACGCAGTATTTT.

Concerning this clonotype: It may be a read error: a sequence one base away is much more abundant. The rearrangement links TRBV19 to TRBJ2-1, with D possibly matching TRBD2 (5 bases). Germline V CDR1 and CDR2: LNHDA, SQIVND (reference sequence). This CDR3 has 12 amino acids. The V gene lost 10 bases and the J gene lost 10 bases, with 17 bases spanning the gap. CDR3 protein: CANPGLSYEQFF. The CDR3 DNA reads as TGTGCCAACCCCGGACTTTCCTACGAGCAGTTCTTC.

This rearrangement joins TRBV3-1 to TRBJ2-5; no clear D. V lost 0 bases to trimming and J lost 3 bases, with 11 bases between them. Germline V gives CDR1 LGHDT, CDR2 YNNKEL (reference sequence). The CDR3 sequence is 15 residues long. The CDR3, as DNA: TGTGCCAGCAGCCAAGAAGTCTTATACGAAGAGACCCAGTACTTC. Its protein is CASSQEVLYEETQYF.

The chain is built from TRBV3-1 and TRBJ1-2; no definite D call. The length of the CDR3 is 13 residues. Germline V gene sequence: CDR1 LGHDT, CDR2 YNNKEL (reference sequence). Trimming shortened V by 0 bases and J by 11 bases, and 13 bases separated the two germline ends. The CDR3 region has the DNA TGTGCCAGCAGCCAAGATCCCCTGGGTGGTTACACCTTC. It translates to CASSQDPLGGYTF.

This chain uses TRBV6-5 with TRBJ2-3, with TRBD1 as a possible D gene (5 bases). Germline CDR1 is MNHEY and CDR2 is SVGAGI. The CDR3 has 15 residues. V shed 4 bases and J shed 6 bases, with 17 bases lying between them. The CDR3 protein is CASSWNLQGLDTQYF. The CDR3 nucleotides read TGTGCCAGCAGTTGGAACCTGCAGGGATTGGATACGCAGTATTTT.

The CDR3 DNA reads TGTGCCAGCACTGTGAGCACTGAAGCTTTCTTT. It translates to CASTVSTEAFF. The V call is TRBV12-3 or TRBV12-4, the J call TRBJ1-1; the D is unclear. The ends were cut back, 7 bases at V and 4 bases at J, with 7 bases in the middle. This CDR3 has 11 amino acids.

This chain joins TRBV4-2 and TRBJ2-5, with 9 nucleotides matching TRBD2. The V and J ends lost 2 bases and 3 bases, in that order; junction bases with no gene match: 4. The CDR3 spans 15 residues. The germline V gene has CDR1 LGHNA and CDR2 YNFKEQ. CDR3 residues: CASSQIAGDEETQYF. The CDR3 region has the DNA TGTGCCAGCAGCCAAATAGCGGGGGATGAAGAGACCCAGTACTTC.

This chain links TRBV27 with TRBJ1-2, with a possible D match to TRBD1 (6 bases). CDR1 is MNHEY, CDR2 SMNVEV, per germline (reference sequence). This CDR3 has 11 residues. V lost 10 bases, J lost 7 bases, and 13 bases lay in between. CDR3 nucleotides: TGTGCCATCCACACGGGGGCTGGCTACACCTTC. Its protein product is CAIHTGAGYTF.

This chain links TRBV20-1 with TRBJ2-3; TRBD1 or TRBD2 may be the D gene (5 bases each). Per germline, CDR1 DFQATT and CDR2 SNEGSKA (reference sequence). This CDR3 contains 17 residues. V lost 5 bases, J lost 5 bases, and 26 bases lay in between. CDR3: CSARKWASGFRVDTQYF. CDR3 nucleotides: TGCAGTGCTCGAAAATGGGCCTCGGGGTTCAGGGTAGATACGCAGTATTTT.

Comment on this clonotype: The germline gene is not matched at one end of the junction; a read error may be the cause. The V call is TRBV6-2 or TRBV6-3, the J call TRBJ2-7, with D perhaps matching TRBD1 (6 bases). Germline lookup yields CDR1 MNHEY and CDR2 SVGEGT. The CDR3 extends over 14 amino acids. CDR3 DNA sequence: TGTGCCAGCAGTGACTCGGACAGCCCCTACGAGCAGTACTTC. As protein: CASSDSDSPYEQYF.

This chain connects TRBV29-1 to TRBJ2-1, with TRBD1 matching over 7 bases. Near its end, the DNA agrees better with TRBJ2-7, so the J call may be wrong. Germline V gene data show CDR1 as SQVTM and CDR2 as ANQGSEA. The CDR3 is 16 residues long. The CDR3 loop reads CSVELKPGTVYNEQYF. As DNA, the CDR3 is TGCAGCGTTGAACTCAAGCCCGGGACAGTATACAATGAGCAGTACTTC.

The chain recombines TRBV5-1 with TRBJ2-1, with D perhaps TRBD1 (6 bases). V lost 2 bases, J lost 6 bases, and 12 bases lay in between. CDR3 length: 14 residues. Germline V CDR1 and CDR2: SGHRS, YFSETQ. In nucleotides, the CDR3 is TGCGCCAGCAGCTTTCCCGACAGGCCCAATGAGCAGTTCTTC. It translates to CASSFPDRPNEQFF.

The CDR3 spells CASSPPGTTGETQYF. CDR3 bases: TGTGCCAGCAGTCCCCCCGGGACTACGGGGGAGACCCAGTACTTC. This chain connects TRBV2 to TRBJ2-5; 7 positions match TRBD2. V lost 5 bases, J lost 5 bases, and 11 bases stayed unmatched. Germline V gene lookup returns CDR1 SNHLY and CDR2 FYNNEI. CDR3 length equals 15 residues.

As concerns this clonotype: A read error is possible here, since a much larger clone lies one base away. V gene TRBV20-1 combines with J gene TRBJ2-1; 7 bases line up with TRBD1. The assigned J gene may be wrong: the sequence end matches TRBJ2-7 better. The CDR3 loop spans 14 amino acids. Germline lookup yields CDR1 DFQATT and CDR2 SNEGSKA (reference sequence). The CDR3 DNA follows: TGCAGTGTTAGAGGATACAGGGGAACCTACGAGCAGTACTTC. This codes for CSVRGYRGTYEQYF.

The CDR3 DNA is TGCAGTGCTAGCGCGACTGCTTCTAGCACAGATACGCAGTATTTT. This sequence encodes CSASATASSTDTQYF. The chain employs TRBV20-1 and TRBJ2-3, with no clear D. The CDR3 is made up of 15 amino acids. Trimming left V 3 bases short and J 0 bases short, with 13 bases between. Germline V gene lookup returns CDR1 DFQATT and CDR2 SNEGSKA (reference sequence).

In DNA, the CDR3 is TGTGCCAGCGCGTGGCCCCACGAGATGACAGGGGATGAGCAGTTCTTC. It specifies CASAWPHEMTGDEQFF. The chain recombines TRBV6-6 with TRBJ2-1, with 8 bases lining up with TRBD1. V was pared by 8 bases and J by 8 bases, with 17 bases of the junction left unmatched. Germline assignment: CDR1 MNHNY and CDR2 SVGAGI (reference sequence). This CDR3 is built from 16 residues.

A remark on this clonotype: A much larger clone lies a single base off, so this may be a read error. The chain is built from TRBV20-1 and TRBJ2-1, with TRBD2 matching 10 bases. V trimming: 7 bases; J trimming: 3 bases; junction bases outside the gene matches: 3. Germline CDR1 DFQATT, CDR2 SNEGSKA (reference sequence). This CDR3 has 13 residues. The CDR3 DNA reads as TGCAGTGTGGGGACTAGCGACTACAATGAGCAGTTCTTC. Its translation is CSVGTSDYNEQFF.

The chain employs TRBV7-8 and TRBJ1-5; D ambiguous. The CDR3 totals 17 residues. V was shortened by 1 base and J by 3 bases, with 16 bases between the two germline ends. Germline V lookup: CDR1 SGHVS, CDR2 FQNEAQ. CDR3 residues: CASSLGSDGGANQPQHF. The CDR3 nucleotides are TGTGCCAGCAGCTTAGGTTCGGATGGAGGAGCCAATCAGCCCCAGCATTTT. The full variable domain, in which reference TRBV7-8 and TRBJ1-5 provide the parts outside the CDR3, is GAGVSQSPRYKVAKRGQDVALRCDPISGHVSLFWYQQALGQGPEFLTYFQNEAQLDKSGLPSDRFFAERPEGSVSTLKIQRTQQEDSAVYLCASSLGSDGGANQPQHFGDGTRLSIL.

This clonotype was detected only once. V gene TRBV4-1 combines with J gene TRBJ2-7; 9 bases are shared with TRBD1. V lost 1 base and J lost 2; bases outside the gene matches: 3. Germline CDR1 MGHRA, CDR2 YSYEKL. CDR3 length: 15 residues. The CDR3 here is CASSQGTGATYEQYF. In DNA, the CDR3 is TGCGCCAGCAGCCAAGGGACAGGGGCTACCTACGAGCAGTACTTC.

The genes are TRBV5-6 and TRBJ1-1; tentative D call: TRBD1 (6 bases). This CDR3 has 14 amino acids. Trimming shortened V by 2 bases and J by 0 bases, and 8 bases separated the two germline ends. Germline V gives CDR1 SGHDT, CDR2 YYEEEE. The CDR3 is CASSFQGLNTEAFF. CDR3 coding DNA: TGTGCCAGCAGCTTTCAGGGGTTGAACACTGAAGCTTTCTTT.

This clonotype was recorded a few times. J is TRBJ1-2 and V is TRBV6-5; D gene unclear. Germline lookup yields CDR1 MNHEY and CDR2 SVGAGI. The CDR3 covers 13 residues. The V and J ends lost 4 bases and 4 bases respectively, with 10 bases between them. The CDR3 DNA is TGTGCCAGCAGTTTTGCGGCTTCCTATGGCTACACCTTC. Protein sequence: CASSFAASYGYTF.